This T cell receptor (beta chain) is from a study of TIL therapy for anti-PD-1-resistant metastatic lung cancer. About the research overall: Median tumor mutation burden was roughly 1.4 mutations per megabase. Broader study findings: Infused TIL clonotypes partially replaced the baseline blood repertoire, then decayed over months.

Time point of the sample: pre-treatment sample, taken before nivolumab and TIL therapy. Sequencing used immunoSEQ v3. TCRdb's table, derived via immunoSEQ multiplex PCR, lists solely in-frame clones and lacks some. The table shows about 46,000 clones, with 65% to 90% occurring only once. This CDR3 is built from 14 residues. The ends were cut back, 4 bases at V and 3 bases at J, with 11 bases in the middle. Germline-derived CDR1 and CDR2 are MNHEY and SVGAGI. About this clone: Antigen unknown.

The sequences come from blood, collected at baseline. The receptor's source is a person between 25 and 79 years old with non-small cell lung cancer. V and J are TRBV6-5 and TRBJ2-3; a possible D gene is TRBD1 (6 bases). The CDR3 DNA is TGTGCCAGCAGTTCCAGGGGTAGTACAGATACGCAGTATTTT. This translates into CASSSRGSTDTQYF.